These 5 T cell receptor beta chains were all obtained from the same sample, sequenced in a study of blood T cell repertoires in COVID-19. Generated by immunoSEQ multiplex PCR, the TCRdb table keeps only in-frame clones and is missing some. The sample holds around 88,000 clones; more than 65% are singletons and the top ten take roughly 4.4%. The source material was peripheral blood. These TCRs come from a man aged 55-75 years with acute or convalescent COVID-19.

The chain is built from TRBV2 and TRBJ2-5; no definite D call. The V gene lost 3 bases and the J gene lost 4 bases, with 9 bases spanning the gap. Germline loops: CDR1 SNHLY, CDR2 FYNNEI. The CDR3 sequence is 13 residues long. Here the CDR3 reads CASSESGRETQYF. CDR3 DNA: TGTGCCAGCAGTGAGTCGGGTCGAGAGACCCAGTACTTC.

The J gene is TRBJ2-5, the V gene TRBV9; TRBD1 is a possible D gene (5 bases). The CDR3 totals 16 residues. CDR1 and CDR2 from the germline V gene are SGDLS and YYNGEE. V was clipped by 2 bases and J by 5 bases, with 19 bases between them. The DNA for the CDR3 is TGTGCCAGCAGCGTTTCCCCAGGGATACTCGCTGAGACCCAGTACTTC. It yields the protein CASSVSPGILAETQYF.

The rearrangement joins TRBV6-2 or TRBV6-3 to TRBJ1-1, with D perhaps matching TRBD1 (5 bases). The germline V gene has CDR1 MNHEY and CDR2 SVGEGT. The CDR3 covers 17 residues. Trimming left V 0 bases short and J 0 bases short, with 14 bases between. CDR3 DNA: TGTGCCAGCAGTTACTCGATCCTCGGGGGACTGAACACTGAAGCTTTCTTT. Translated: CASSYSILGGLNTEAFF.

This sequence joins TRBV18 and TRBJ2-2; D remains ambiguous. With 4 bases removed from V and 1 base from J, the gap between germline ends came to 4 bases. From germline, CDR1 is KGHSH and CDR2 LQKENI. The CDR3 is 13 amino acids. The CDR3 DNA is TGTGCCAGCTCACAACAGAACACCGGGGAGCTGTTTTTT. Amino acid sequence: CASSQQNTGELFF.

J is TRBJ2-7 and V is TRBV28, with 16 positions matching TRBD2. The CDR3 consists of 16 residues. The trim removed 5 bases at V and 5 bases at J, leaving 6 bases unmatched. Germline values: CDR1 MDHEN, CDR2 SYDVKM. CDR3 residues: CASSPPGLAGGHEQYF. The CDR3 nucleotides read TGTGCCAGCAGTCCCCCGGGACTAGCGGGAGGGCACGAGCAGTACTTC.